The rows below give T cell receptor beta chains drawn from one sample of a study of T-cell memory formation after mild COVID-19. MiXCR, run by TCRdb on the 5' RACE reads, gives a single entry per CDR3 protein. The table has about half a million distinct CDR3 sequences, 15% to 20% seen once. Sequenced input: PBMCs or a T cell subset sorted from them (not recorded which). These receptors originate from an adult woman who had mild COVID-19 (a few samples of this study predate the infection). Cell type and time point are not known. CDR3s include the opening cysteine and the closing phenylalanine or tryptophan. D genes are given only for firm matches. Clone size, where shown, is once, few, many, or a class for clones that have expanded.

abundance,d_gene,v_gene,j_gene,CDR3aa,CDR3nt
many,.,TRBV20-1,TRBJ1-3,CSARDNGNTIYF,TGCAGTGCTAGAGATAACGGAAACACCATATATTTT
.,.,TRBV2,TRBJ2-7,CASSAHRVGAIHEQYF,TGTGCCAGCAGTGCCCACAGGGTGGGGGCGATACACGAGCAGTACTTC
few,TRBD1,TRBV20-1,TRBJ1-5,CSATTEDRGFPQHF,TGCAGTGCTACTACAGAGGACAGGGGTTTTCCCCAGCATTTT
few,TRBD2,TRBV7-2,TRBJ2-7,CASSLSLAGEGEQYF,TGTGCCAGCAGCTTGAGTCTAGCGGGAGAGGGAGAGCAGTACTTC
few,TRBD1,TRBV9,TRBJ2-3,CASSKGQGGDTQYF,TGTGCCAGCAGCAAGGGACAGGGTGGGGATACGCAGTATTTT
few,.,TRBV4-1,TRBJ2-5,CASSQWRGPQETQYF,TGCGCCAGCAGCCAATGGAGGGGCCCCCAAGAGACCCAGTACTTC
.,.,TRBV4-2,TRBJ2-7,CASSQSAGQPYEQYF,TGTGCCAGCAGCCAGAGCGCAGGGCAACCCTACGAGCAGTACTTC
few,TRBD1,TRBV4-1,TRBJ2-7,CASSQVEGQFYEQYF,TGCGCCAGCAGCCAAGTAGAGGGACAGTTCTACGAGCAGTACTTC
.,.,TRBV5-5,TRBJ1-2,CASSLDGQINYGYTF,TGTGCCAGCAGCTTGGACGGACAGATTAACTATGGCTACACCTTC
.,.,TRBV3-1,TRBJ1-1,CASSQWGNEAFF,TGTGCCAGCAGCCAATGGGGGAATGAAGCTTTCTTT
few,.,TRBV12-3/TRBV12-4,TRBJ2-7,CASSLALTGAYEQYF,TGTGCCAGCAGTTTAGCTCTGACAGGCGCCTACGAGCAGTACTTC
few,.,TRBV4-2,TRBJ1-1,CASSQDPGVRNTEAFF,TGTGCCAGCAGCCAAGATCCTGGGGTCCGGAACACTGAAGCTTTCTTT
.,TRBD1,TRBV14,TRBJ2-7,CASSQLDRFHEQYF,TGTGCCAGCAGCCAATTGGACAGGTTCCACGAGCAGTACTTC
many,.,TRBV12-3/TRBV12-4,TRBJ1-5,CASSLGGGGDQPQHF,TGTGCCAGCAGTTTAGGAGGGGGGGGCGATCAGCCCCAGCATTTT
.,.,TRBV6-2/TRBV6-3,TRBJ2-3,CASSYAAARGTDTQYF,TGTGCCAGCAGCTACGCCGCAGCACGGGGCACAGATACGCAGTATTTT
few,.,TRBV12-3/TRBV12-4,TRBJ1-1,CASSSSGPPEAFF,TGTGCCAGCAGTTCCTCCGGGCCTCCTGAAGCTTTCTTT
few,TRBD1,TRBV4-1,TRBJ1-2,CASSLGDRELYGYTF,TGCGCCAGCAGCCTCGGGGACAGGGAATTATATGGCTACACCTTC
few,TRBD2,TRBV7-8,TRBJ2-1,CASSLTGTRGANEQFF,TGTGCCAGCAGCCTAACCGGGACTAGGGGGGCCAATGAGCAGTTCTTC
.,.,TRBV7-2,TRBJ1-5,CASSSLPGNQPQHF,TGTGCCAGCAGCTCTCTCCCGGGCAATCAGCCCCAGCATTTT
.,.,TRBV20-1,TRBJ2-7,CSASAFSYEQYF,TGCAGTGCTAGTGCTTTCTCCTACGAGCAGTACTTC
.,TRBD2,TRBV30,TRBJ2-1,CAWSGLAGSVNEQFF,TGTGCCTGGAGCGGACTAGCGGGATCTGTCAATGAGCAGTTCTTC
.,.,TRBV6-5,TRBJ2-5,CASSYSGRGGETQYF,TGTGCCAGCAGTTACTCGGGCAGGGGTGGCGAGACCCAGTACTTC
few,.,TRBV5-1,TRBJ2-7,CASSGDQEQYF,TGCGCCAGCAGCGGGGACCAGGAGCAGTACTTC
.,.,TRBV9,TRBJ1-4,CASSVDQQGNEKLFF,TGTGCCAGCAGCGTAGATCAGCAGGGTAATGAAAAACTGTTTTTT
few,TRBD2,TRBV30,TRBJ2-1,CAWSAGLAGGDEQFF,TGTGCCTGGAGCGCCGGGCTAGCGGGGGGAGATGAGCAGTTCTTC
few,.,TRBV11-2,TRBJ1-2,CASSLDDLGRGYGYTF,TGTGCCAGCAGCTTAGATGATTTGGGCAGGGGCTATGGCTACACCTTC
.,.,TRBV10-3,TRBJ1-2,CAITATGNGYTF,TGTGCCATCACCGCGACAGGAAATGGCTACACCTTC
.,.,TRBV20-1,TRBJ1-4,CSARMGQSATNEKLFF,TGCAGTGCCCGAATGGGGCAGAGTGCAACTAATGAAAAACTGTTTTTT
few,.,TRBV6-5,TRBJ2-1,CASSPTLSGASYNEQFF,TGTGCCAGCAGCCCGACTCTAAGTGGGGCCTCCTACAATGAGCAGTTCTTC